This T cell receptor (beta chain) was identified during a study of T cells in Graves' hyperthyroidism and ophthalmopathy. Overall study context: Upon initial diagnosis and before any treatment, peripheral blood was collected. Broader study findings: Blood also carried most thyroid clonotypes expanded above 0.001.

PBMCs came from over 8.5 ml fresh peripheral blood. What was amplified from RNA transcripts were TCR beta CDR3 regions. The study used the HTBI primer set for a first-round RT-PCR of the TCR CDR3. TCRdb independently ran MiXCR on the multiplex PCR reads; one entry per CDR3 protein. The repertoire consists of around 300,000 distinct CDR3 sequences, with approximately 15% occurring once and the leading ten covering about a third. As regards this clonotype: Its antigen is undetermined.

Losses at the gene ends were 5 bases for V and 8 bases for J; bases not matched to a gene: 7. Germline V gene lookup returns CDR1 LGHDT and CDR2 YNNKEL (reference sequence). The CDR3 is made up of 14 amino acids. The rearrangement links TRBV3-1 to TRBJ1-2, with 11 bases lining up with TRBD1. The TCR comes from a middle-aged woman with Graves' ophthalmopathy. The specimen was blood. The CDR3 region has the DNA TGTGCCAGCAGCTGGACAGGGGGCAGAGAAGGCTACACCTTC. Translated: CASSWTGGREGYTF. Full variable domain (outside the CDR3, taken from reference TRBV3-1 and TRBJ1-2): DTAVSQTPKYLVTQMGNDKSIKCEQNLGHDTMYWYKQDSKKFLKIMFSYNNKELIINETVPNRFSPKSPDKAHLNLHINSLELGDSAVYFCASSWTGGREGYTFGSGTRLTVV.